The clone carrying this T cell receptor beta chain has at least ten counts. Its antigen remains unknown. This CDR3 region has 15 residues. The J segment lost 7 bases and the V segment lost 2 bases, leaving 10 bases of the junction unmatched. Germline V gene data show CDR1 as MDHEN and CDR2 as SYDVKM. The data were obtained in a study of glioma-infiltrating T cells. Study-wide points: Non-neoplastic patients had below-expected tissue-blood divergence, while all gliomas exceeded expectation. Patients with low tissue-blood divergence carried a signature set of shared blood CDR3 motifs. Very few CDR3 sequences were shared between tissue and blood.

Amplification of TCR alpha and beta CDR3 regions from RNA used iRepertoire nested multiplex PCR. TCRdb called the multiplex PCR reads again in MiXCR, with one record for every CDR3 protein. Of a few hundred thousand distinct CDR3 sequences listed, roughly two fifths were seen once; the top ten hold more than 10%. The TCR sequence derives from a human donor with low-grade glioma or glioblastoma, undergoing nonglioma brain surgery, or in good health (not recorded which). The V gene is TRBV28, the J gene TRBJ2-7, with 8 bases fitting TRBD1. The sample consisted of glioma tissue, nonneoplastic brain tissue, or PBMCs (not recorded which). Here the CDR3 reads CASSLARTGLGEQYF. For the CDR3, the DNA is TGTGCCAGCAGTTTAGCCCGGACAGGGTTAGGAGAGCAGTACTTC.